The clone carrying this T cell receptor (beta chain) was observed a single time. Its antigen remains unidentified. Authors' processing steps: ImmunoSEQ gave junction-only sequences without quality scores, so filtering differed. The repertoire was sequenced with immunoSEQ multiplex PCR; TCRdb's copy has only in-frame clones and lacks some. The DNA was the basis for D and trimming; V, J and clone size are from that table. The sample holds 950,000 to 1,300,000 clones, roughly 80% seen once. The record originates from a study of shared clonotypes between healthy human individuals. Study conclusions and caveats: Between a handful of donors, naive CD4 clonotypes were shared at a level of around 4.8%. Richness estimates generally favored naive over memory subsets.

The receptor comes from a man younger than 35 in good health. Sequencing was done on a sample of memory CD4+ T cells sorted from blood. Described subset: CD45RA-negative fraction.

CDR3 region: CASSAFRDFNQPQHF. For the CDR3, the DNA is TGTGCCAGCTCTGCCTTCCGGGATTTCAATCAGCCCCAGCATTTT. V and J are TRBV18 and TRBJ1-5; no definite D call. Germline V gene data show CDR1 as KGHSH and CDR2 as LQKENI. The CDR3 loop spans 15 amino acids. V was cut by 6 bases and J by 3 bases, with 15 bases left in between. Full variable domain (rest looked up from reference TRBV18 and TRBJ1-5): NAGVMQNPRHLVRRRGQEARLRCSPMKGHSHVYWYRQLPEEGLKFMVYLQKENIIDESGMPKERFSAEFPKEGPSILRIQQVVRGDSAAYFCASSAFRDFNQPQHFGDGTRLSIL.